This entry lists 22 T cell receptor beta chains sequenced from one sample in a study of blood T cell repertoires in COVID-19. Sequencing was performed with immunoSEQ multiplex PCR; in TCRdb, only in-frame clones are kept and a portion is missing. The sample has 150,000 or so clones; more than 80% are singletons. The sample consisted of peripheral blood. These receptors originate from a middle-aged woman with acute or convalescent COVID-19.

The rearrangement joins TRBV5-5 to TRBJ2-1; D might be TRBD1 (5 bases). CDR1 is SGHKS, CDR2 YYEKEE, per germline (reference sequence). V was cut by 5 bases and J by 5 bases, with 26 bases left in between. This CDR3 is 18 amino acids long. The CDR3 DNA sequence: TGTGCCAGCAGTCATCAGGGATACTACGTTAAAGGTCACAATGAGCAGTTCTTC. Translating it yields CASSHQGYYVKGHNEQFF. The variable domain in full, completed from reference TRBV5-5 and TRBJ2-1, reads DAGVTQSPTHLIKTRGQQVTLRCSPISGHKSVSWYQQVLGQGPQFIFQYYEKEERGRGNFPDRFSARQFPNYSSELNVNALLLGDSALYLCASSHQGYYVKGHNEQFFGPGTRLTVL.

The V and J genes are TRBV2 and TRBJ1-1, with 7 positions matching TRBD1. Germline CDR1 and CDR2: SNHLY and FYNNEI. This CDR3 is 14 amino acids long. V shed 4 bases and J 2 bases; nucleotides not matched to a gene: 4. The CDR3 protein is CASSVGGPNTEAFF. CDR3 DNA: TGTGCCAGCAGTGTAGGGGGCCCAAACACTGAAGCTTTCTTT.

The rearrangement joins TRBV3-1 (or the pseudogene TRBV3-2) to TRBJ2-4; possible D gene TRBD2, 5 bases. V was trimmed by 2 bases and J by 6 bases, leaving 17 bases between them. The CDR3 length is 16 residues. Germline CDR1 LGHDT, CDR2 YNNKEL (reference sequence). The CDR3 here is CASSQRTGISANIQYF. DNA for the CDR3: TGTGCCAGCAGCCAACGGACGGGGATTTCCGCAAACATTCAGTACTTC.

The V and J genes are TRBV6-5 and TRBJ2-7; D possibly corresponds to TRBD1 (5 bases). Looked up from germline, CDR1 is MNHEY and CDR2 is SVGAGI. V was shortened by 0 bases and J by 2 bases, with 11 bases between the two germline ends. There are 15 residues in the CDR3. The CDR3 region has the DNA TGTGCCAGCAGTTACTCGGGGCCAGAGACCTACGAGCAGTACTTC. It yields the protein CASSYSGPETYEQYF.

The chain carries TRBV19 and TRBJ2-2; D gene ambiguous. This CDR3 comprises 12 residues. Germline CDR1 reads LNHDA; CDR2 reads SQIVND (reference sequence). The germline V and J ends were trimmed by 7 bases and 5 bases, with 8 bases remaining between them. The DNA for the CDR3 is TGTGCCAGTAATATCGGTACCGGGGAGCTGTTTTTT. It encodes CASNIGTGELFF.

The rearrangement uses TRBV9 and TRBJ2-7, with D perhaps TRBD1 (5 bases). Germline V gives CDR1 SGDLS, CDR2 YYNGEE. The CDR3 runs to 15 residues. V dropped 4 bases and J dropped 3 bases, with 17 bases sitting between them. In DNA, the CDR3 is TGTGCCAGCAGCCACCCGGACATGGGCGTCTACGAGCAGTACTTC. Protein sequence: CASSHPDMGVYEQYF.

This clone was counted between two and nine times. The rearrangement links TRBV4-1 to TRBJ2-7; the match to TRBD1 covers 7 bases. J gave up 5 bases and V 4 bases, and 2 bases lay outside the gene matches. This CDR3 region has 12 residues. CDR1 and CDR2 from the germline V gene are MGHRA and YSYEKL. The CDR3 protein is CASSPTGNEQYF. The CDR3 DNA reads TGCGCCAGCAGCCCGACAGGGAACGAGCAGTACTTC.

The CDR3 protein is CASSDGTGYGNIQYF. The DNA for the CDR3 is TGTGCCAGCAGCGACGGGACAGGGTATGGAAACATTCAGTACTTC. The rearrangement joins TRBV2 to TRBJ2-4; 9 nucleotides line up with TRBD1. V shed 6 bases and J 6 bases; nucleotides not matched to a gene: 9. CDR3 length: 15 residues. Germline loops: CDR1 SNHLY, CDR2 FYNNEI.

The gene calls are TRBV9 and TRBJ1-1; D ambiguous. Trimming took off 5 bases at V and 7 bases at J, with 15 bases between the two ends. In germline, CDR1 is SGDLS, CDR2 YYNGEE. The CDR3 sequence is 13 residues long. CDR3 in DNA: TGTGCCAGCAGTCTCAACGGGGTTAATGAAGCTTTCTTT. Protein: CASSLNGVNEAFF.

The V call is TRBV28, the J call TRBJ2-2; 9 bases map to TRBD1. V trimming: 4 bases; J trimming: 9 bases; junction bases outside the gene matches: 6. The CDR3 sequence is 14 residues long. Germline loops: CDR1 MDHEN, CDR2 SYDVKM. CDR3 region: CASSWTGAPRELFF. CDR3 DNA: TGTGCCAGCAGTTGGACAGGGGCCCCCCGGGAGCTGTTTTTT. The variable domain in full, completed from reference TRBV28 and TRBJ2-2, reads DVKVTQSSRYLVKRTGEKVFLECVQDMDHENMFWYRQDPGLGLRLIYFSYDVKMKEKGDIPEGYSVSREKKERFSLILESASTNQTSMYLCASSWTGAPRELFFGEGSRLTVL.

The gene calls are TRBV7-6 and TRBJ2-7, with 13 bases fitting TRBD2. This CDR3 contains 15 residues. Germline V lookup: CDR1 SGHVS, CDR2 FNYEAQ. V dropped 5 bases and J dropped 4; count of bases not matched to a gene: 5. The CDR3 loop reads CASSPTSGGAYEQYF. The CDR3 nucleotides are TGTGCCAGCAGCCCAACTAGCGGGGGGGCTTACGAGCAGTACTTC.

The rearrangement joins TRBV7-9 to TRBJ2-1; perhaps TRBD2 as D (6 bases). V gave up 3 bases and J gave up 0 bases, with 12 bases separating them. CDR3 length: 16 residues. Looked up from germline, CDR1 is SEHNR and CDR2 is FQNEAQ (reference sequence). The CDR3 coding sequence is TGTGCCAGCAGCTTGGGTAGCGGACTCTCCTACAATGAGCAGTTCTTC. This sequence encodes CASSLGSGLSYNEQFF. Using reference TRBV7-9 and TRBJ2-1 for the parts outside the CDR3, the full variable domain is DTGVSQNPRHKITKRGQNVTFRCDPISEHNRLYWYRQTLGQGPEFLTYFQNEAQLEKSRLLSDRFSAERPKGSFSTLEIQRTEQGDSAMYLCASSLGSGLSYNEQFFGPGTRLTVL.

This chain connects TRBV10-3 to TRBJ1-1, with no clear D. The CDR3 length is 13 residues. Deletions cut 4 bases from V and 2 bases from J, with 8 bases between. From germline, CDR1 is ENHRY and CDR2 SYGVKD. CDR3 sequence reads: CAISVDFNTEAFF. The CDR3 DNA reads as TGTGCCATCAGTGTGGACTTTAACACTGAAGCTTTCTTT.

V and J are TRBV6-5 and TRBJ2-5; a weak D match, TRBD1 (5 bases). Germline V gene data show CDR1 as MNHEY and CDR2 as SVGAGI. CDR3 length: 15 residues. Deletions cut 6 bases from V and 5 bases from J, with 19 bases between. The CDR3 nucleotides read TGTGCCAGCAGCCCCTTCTCGTCAGGGTTGGAGACCCAGTACTTC. Translation: CASSPFSSGLETQYF.

J is TRBJ1-4 and V is TRBV7-2; 7 bases fit TRBD1. There are 16 residues in the CDR3. CDR1 SGHTA and CDR2 FQGNSA come from the germline V gene. The junction had 6 bases not matched to a gene; V was cut back by 0 bases and J by 5 bases. In DNA form, the CDR3 reads TGTGCCAGCAGCTTAGCGGGACAGCGGAACAATGAAAAACTGTTTTTT. Translated, it gives CASSLAGQRNNEKLFF.

J is TRBJ2-1 and V is TRBV11-3, with 9 nucleotides matching TRBD1. Germline V lookup: CDR1 SGHNT, CDR2 YENEEA. The V gene end was trimmed by 8 bases and the J gene end by 3 bases; junction bases not matched to a gene: 2. CDR3 length: 13 residues. This chain's CDR3 is CASGTGSYNEQFF. CDR3 nucleotides: TGTGCCAGCGGGACAGGGAGCTACAATGAGCAGTTCTTC.

The chain recombines TRBV29-1 with TRBJ1-2, with TRBD1 matching 9 bases. With 3 bases clipped from V and 4 bases from J, the junction kept 6 bases outside the gene matches. Germline V CDR1 and CDR2: SQVTM, ANQGSEA. There are 14 residues in the CDR3. CDR3 amino acids: CSVDGTGTSYGYTF. In DNA form, the CDR3 reads TGCAGCGTTGATGGGACAGGGACCAGCTATGGCTACACCTTC.

This chain uses TRBV9 with TRBJ1-4; TRBD1 might be the D (5 bases). The ends were cut back, 3 bases at V and 0 bases at J, with 12 bases in the middle. The CDR3 length is 16 residues. Germline CDR1 is SGDLS and CDR2 is YYNGEE. The CDR3 nucleotides are TGTGCCAGCAGCGCAGCGGGGGTTGCAACTAATGAAAAACTGTTTTTT. Protein: CASSAAGVATNEKLFF.

The rearrangement joins TRBV24-1 to TRBJ2-3, with D maybe TRBD1 (5 bases). The CDR3 consists of 15 residues. CDR1 and CDR2 from the germline V gene are KGHDR and SFDVKD. Trimming shortened V by 1 base and J by 6 bases, and 13 bases separated the two germline ends. CDR3 amino acids: CATSDLGVGSDTQYF. As DNA, the CDR3 is TGTGCCACCAGTGATTTAGGGGTGGGTTCGGATACGCAGTATTTT.

V gene TRBV7-9 combines with J gene TRBJ2-6; D not certain. Germline CDR1 is SEHNR and CDR2 is FQNEAQ (reference sequence). The germline V and J ends were trimmed by 2 bases and 3 bases, with 14 bases remaining between them. This CDR3 comprises 17 residues. The CDR3 region is CASSLSTELGGANVLTF. The CDR3 DNA is TGTGCCAGCAGCTTATCCACGGAGCTGGGTGGGGCCAACGTCCTGACTTTC. The full variable domain, in which reference TRBV7-9 and TRBJ2-6 provide the parts outside the CDR3, is DTGVSQNPRHKITKRGQNVTFRCDPISEHNRLYWYRQTLGQGPEFLTYFQNEAQLEKSRLLSDRFSAERPKGSFSTLEIQRTEQGDSAMYLCASSLSTELGGANVLTFGAGSRLTVL.

The chain is built from TRBV24-1 and TRBJ2-3, with 8 bases aligning to TRBD2. The CDR3 runs to 18 residues. Trimming took 3 bases from V and 3 from J; bases not matched to a gene: 13. The germline V gene has CDR1 KGHDR and CDR2 SFDVKD. CDR3 in DNA: TGTGCCACCAGTGATATCGCCGGAGGGCGGGAGGTAACAGATACGCAGTATTTT. This gives the protein CATSDIAGGREVTDTQYF.

The chain employs TRBV5-1 and TRBJ2-7; 11 nucleotides match TRBD2. CDR3 length equals 17 residues. The V and J ends lost 5 bases and 2 bases, in that order; junction bases with no gene match: 12. Germline loops: CDR1 SGHRS, CDR2 YFSETQ. The CDR3 region is CASSGLAGGTETYEQYF. DNA of the CDR3: TGCGCCAGCAGTGGGCTAGCGGGAGGTACAGAGACCTACGAGCAGTACTTC.